Listed below are T cell receptor beta chains from one sample, sequenced in a study of blood T cell repertoires in COVID-19. Libraries were prepared by immunoSEQ multiplex PCR; TCRdb keeps only in-frame clonotypes and omits some of them. The sample lists nearly 400,000 clones; 89% were seen once. The specimen was PBMCs or T cells enriched from blood (not recorded which). All receptors derive from a young woman who had recovered from COVID-19. CDR3s include the opening cysteine and the closing phenylalanine or tryptophan. The D gene is left open where the match is weak. For some rows the clone size is stated as once, few or many, or as a class when expanded; others skip it.

D,size,V,J,CDR3,DNA
NA,NA,TRBV19,TRBJ2-2,CASTFSGHSNTGELFF,TGTGCCAGTACCTTTTCAGGACACTCGAACACCGGGGAGCTGTTTTTT
TRBD2,NA,TRBV2,TRBJ2-2,CASSDTAAGDHTGELFF,TGTGCCAGCAGTGATACTGCTGCGGGGGACCACACCGGGGAGCTGTTTTTT
TRBD2,few,TRBV6-5,TRBJ2-7,CASRSGVTYEQYF,TGTGCCAGCAGGAGCGGGGTTACCTACGAGCAGTACTTC
NA,NA,TRBV3-1/TRBV3-2,TRBJ1-5,CASSQARRGSVDNQPQHF,TGTGCCAGCAGCCAAGCCCGAAGGGGATCGGTGGACAATCAGCCCCAGCATTTT
TRBD1,NA,TRBV7-9,TRBJ1-2,CASSPRTGVNYGYTF,TGTGCCAGCAGCCCCCGGACAGGGGTAAACTATGGCTACACCTTC
NA,NA,TRBV19,TRBJ1-2,CASSIGGRGYTF,TGTGCCAGTAGTATAGGTGGCAGAGGGTACACCTTC
NA,once,TRBV7-3,TRBJ2-3,CASSFGSADTQYF,TGTGCCAGCAGCTTTGGTAGCGCTGATACGCAGTATTTT
NA,NA,TRBV9,TRBJ2-5,CASSKQGGTSSQETQYF,TGTGCCAGCAGTAAACAGGGAGGGACTTCCTCCCAAGAGACCCAGTACTTC
TRBD2,NA,TRBV7-8,TRBJ2-6,CASSFRLAGGLSGANVLTF,TGTGCCAGCAGCTTCAGACTAGCGGGAGGACTCTCTGGGGCCAACGTCCTGACTTTC
NA,NA,TRBV30,TRBJ2-3,CAWRGGAGDTQYF,TGTGCCTGGAGGGGGGGGGCCGGAGATACGCAGTATTTT
TRBD1,NA,TRBV9,TRBJ1-2,CASSVGQGFPKGYTF,TGTGCCAGCAGCGTGGGACAGGGTTTTCCTAAGGGCTACACCTTC
NA,NA,TRBV3-1/TRBV3-2,TRBJ1-2,CASSQRASEGGYTF,TGTGCCAGCAGCCAGCGGGCCAGCGAGGGTGGCTACACCTTC
TRBD1,NA,TRBV7-9,TRBJ1-2,CASSLGGRDSLF,TGTGCCAGCAGCTTAGGTGGACGGGACAGCCTTTTC
NA,NA,TRBV10-2,TRBJ1-1,CASSESGDLTEAFF,TGCGCCAGCAGTGAATCGGGGGATCTCACTGAAGCTTTCTTT
TRBD1,NA,TRBV5-1,TRBJ2-7,CASSLAWGQGYEQYF,TGCGCCAGCAGCTTGGCCTGGGGACAGGGCTACGAGCAGTACTTC
TRBD2,NA,TRBV6-4,TRBJ2-3,CASSATSGSTDTQYF,TGTGCCAGCAGTGCAACTAGCGGGAGCACAGATACGCAGTATTTT
NA,few,TRBV12-3/TRBV12-4,TRBJ1-5,CASSFEGGQPQHF,TGTGCCAGCAGTTTCGAGGGAGGTCAGCCCCAGCATTTT
TRBD1,NA,TRBV3-1/TRBV3-2,TRBJ2-1,CASSQGVWRDRGSEQFF,TGTGCCAGCAGCCAAGGAGTTTGGCGGGACAGGGGAAGTGAGCAGTTCTTC
TRBD2,NA,TRBV9,TRBJ2-6,CASSDRLAGGPSSGANVLTF,TGTGCCAGCAGCGACCGACTAGCGGGAGGGCCATCGTCGGGGGCCAACGTCCTGACTTTC
TRBD1,once,TRBV15,TRBJ2-1,CATSRTSTGSSYNEQFF,TGTGCCACCAGCAGGACCTCGACAGGGAGCTCCTACAATGAGCAGTTCTTC
TRBD2,NA,TRBV29-1,TRBJ2-1,CSGGEDEQFF,TGCAGTGGGGGGGAGGATGAGCAGTTCTTC
TRBD2,few,TRBV7-2,TRBJ2-7,CASSLGSGGPYEQYF,TGTGCCAGCAGCTTAGGGTCGGGAGGCCCCTACGAGCAGTACTTC
NA,NA,TRBV29-1,TRBJ2-1,CSVEWRGRDNEQFF,TGCAGCGTTGAATGGCGGGGCCGAGACAATGAGCAGTTCTTC
TRBD2,NA,TRBV7-3,TRBJ2-1,CASSSNLLAQRQFF,TGTGCCAGCAGCTCAAACTTACTAGCGCAACGTCAGTTCTTC
NA,NA,TRBV5-5,TRBJ2-1,CAAGTSSGYNEQFF,TGTGCCGCCGGAACGAGTTCAGGCTACAATGAGCAGTTCTTC
NA,NA,TRBV7-9,TRBJ2-2,CASSLAPTSSANTGELFF,TGTGCCAGCAGCTTAGCCCCGACTAGTTCCGCGAACACCGGGGAGCTGTTTTTT
NA,NA,TRBV6-5,TRBJ1-2,CAGYEPDRWRVF,TGTGCCGGATATGAGCCCGACAGGTGGCGAGTTTTC
NA,NA,TRBV11-2,TRBJ1-3,CASSLSLLSPSFSGNTIYF,TGTGCCAGCAGCTTGAGCTTACTGTCGCCCTCTTTCTCTGGAAACACCATATATTTT
NA,NA,TRBV6-5,TRBJ1-1,CASSRGLVTEAFF,TGTGCCAGCAGTCGGGGGTTGGTGACTGAAGCTTTCTTT
TRBD1,NA,TRBV6-1,TRBJ1-5,CASSEKVADRVVGQPQHF,TGTGCCAGCAGTGAAAAGGTGGCGGACAGGGTGGTAGGCCAGCCCCAGCATTTT
NA,once,TRBV13,TRBJ1-5,CASSLSAGSNQPQHF,TGTGCCAGCAGCTTATCGGCAGGGTCCAATCAGCCCCAGCATTTT
NA,once,TRBV3-1/TRBV3-2,TRBJ1-2,CASSQEDISYTF,TGTGCCAGCAGCCAAGAGGACATCAGCTACACCTTC
NA,NA,TRBV6-1,TRBJ1-1,CASSEGRDTEAFF,TGTGCCAGCAGTGAAGGCAGGGACACTGAAGCTTTCTTT
NA,once,TRBV30,TRBJ1-1,CAWSVSSNTEAFF,TGTGCCTGGAGTGTCTCCAGTAACACTGAAGCTTTCTTT
NA,NA,TRBV12-3/TRBV12-4,TRBJ2-7,CASRPPGIYEQYF,TGTGCCAGCAGACCTCCAGGGATTTACGAGCAGTACTTC
TRBD2,NA,TRBV27,TRBJ2-3,CASSYGGRELDTQYF,TGTGCCAGCAGTTACGGAGGGAGGGAGCTCGATACGCAGTATTTT
TRBD2,NA,TRBV14,TRBJ2-1,CASSLGTSGIDEQFF,TGTGCCAGCAGCCTTGGGACTAGCGGGATAGATGAGCAGTTCTTC